This T cell receptor (beta chain) was recovered during a study of shared clonotypes between healthy human individuals. Study results and limitations: The generation probabilities recorded for non-shared clonotypes fell below those of clonotypes shared by all four donors.

Genomic DNA of every subset was divided equally among multiple immunoSEQ plates. Only in-frame clones appear in the TCRdb table, and some are missing; sequencing was by immunoSEQ multiplex PCR. The table records roughly 1,000,000 clones, approximately 78% of them present only once. As for this clone: Its antigen is currently unknown.

The CDR3 is 11 amino acids. V dropped 7 bases and J dropped 4; count of bases not matched to a gene: 3. Germline V lookup: CDR1 DFQATT, CDR2 SNEGSKA (reference sequence). All the donors were Caucasian adults who lived in Nashville, Tennessee. V and J are TRBV20-1 and TRBJ2-5, with 7 bases aligning to TRBD2. The clonotype originates from a young man in good health. Some clones in this sample may be carry-over from other donors' samples. What was sequenced was memory CD4+ T cells from PBMCs. The subset is: CD45RA-negative fraction. The DNA for the CDR3 is TGCAGTGGGCTAGCGGTAGAGACCCAGTACTTC. Translating gives CSGLAVETQYF.